One sample yielded the 27 T cell receptor beta chains listed below, sequenced in a study of cytomegalovirus exposure and HLA in healthy donors. Assay used: immunoSEQ multiplex PCR; TCRdb lists only in-frame clones, some missing. The data hold under 50,000 clones, with 93% observed a single time. Sequenced: PBMCs. These receptor sequences come from a woman aged 18-29 years in good health and CMV-seronegative.

This rearrangement joins TRBV6-1 to TRBJ2-7; 9 nucleotides agree with TRBD2. V shed 4 bases and J 5 bases; nucleotides not matched to a gene: 9. Germline V CDR1 and CDR2: MNHNS, SASEGT. The CDR3 loop spans 15 amino acids. The CDR3 is CASSVASGAWDEQYF. CDR3 DNA sequence: TGTGCCAGCAGTGTCGCTAGCGGGGCCTGGGACGAGCAGTACTTC.

This chain joins TRBV30 and TRBJ2-1; weak D call: TRBD2 (6 bases). There are 14 residues in the CDR3. V lost 3 bases, J lost 4 bases, and 13 bases lay in between. Germline CDR1 and CDR2: GTSNPN and SVGIG (reference sequence). CDR3 in DNA: TGTGCCTGGAGCGTCGCTAGCGTATACAATGAGCAGTTCTTC. Translation: CAWSVASVYNEQFF.

The V gene is TRBV5-1, the J gene TRBJ1-1; a possible D gene is TRBD1 (6 bases). The CDR3 sequence is 17 residues long. The V end lost 0 bases, the J end lost 1 base, and 16 bases lay between the germline ends. The germline CDR1 and CDR2 sequences are SGHRS and YFSETQ. CDR3 sequence: CASSLVPRDKPNTEAFF. CDR3 coding DNA: TGCGCCAGCAGCTTGGTACCCCGGGACAAACCGAACACTGAAGCTTTCTTT.

The chain carries TRBV15 and TRBJ2-3, with 7 nucleotides matching TRBD1. The CDR3 is made up of 15 amino acids. CDR1 is LNHNV, CDR2 YYDKDF, per germline (reference sequence). The V and J ends lost 3 bases and 0 bases, in that order; junction bases with no gene match: 3. The CDR3: CATSRTGPSTDTQYF. The CDR3 DNA is TGTGCCACCAGCAGGACAGGGCCGAGCACAGATACGCAGTATTTT.

J is TRBJ2-5 and V is TRBV19, with 12 bases identical to TRBD1. Germline-derived CDR1 and CDR2 are LNHDA and SQIVND (reference sequence). J gave up 3 bases and V 5 bases, and 4 bases lay outside the gene matches. There are 15 residues in the CDR3. The CDR3 sequence is CASSPGQGAKETQYF. The DNA for the CDR3 is TGTGCCAGTAGTCCGGGACAGGGGGCGAAAGAGACCCAGTACTTC.

V is TRBV5-1 and J is TRBJ2-2, with TRBD2 matching 13 bases. The germline V gene has CDR1 SGHRS and CDR2 YFSETQ. This CDR3 comprises 16 residues. V dropped 2 bases and J dropped 7; count of bases not matched to a gene: 5. The CDR3 sequence is CASSFRTSGSHGELFF. DNA for the CDR3: TGCGCCAGCAGCTTCCGGACTAGCGGGAGCCACGGGGAGCTGTTTTTT.

The J gene is TRBJ2-1, the V gene TRBV19; 10 bases agree with TRBD2. The junction had 5 bases not matched to a gene; V was cut back by 3 bases and J by 0 bases. Looked up from germline, CDR1 is LNHDA and CDR2 is SQIVND (reference sequence). The length of the CDR3 is 17 residues. The CDR3 here is CASSIGASGSSYNEQFF. The CDR3 nucleotides are TGTGCCAGTAGTATTGGGGCTAGCGGGAGCTCCTACAATGAGCAGTTCTTC.

This clone has just one count. The rearrangement joins TRBV27 to TRBJ1-2; possibly TRBD1 for D (6 bases). This CDR3 spans 15 amino acids. V was clipped by 0 bases and J by 4 bases, with 12 bases between them. The germline V gene has CDR1 MNHEY and CDR2 SMNVEV (reference sequence). CDR3 nucleotide sequence: TGTGCCAGCAGTTTATCGGGACAACGAGGCTATGGCTACACCTTC. Its protein is CASSLSGQRGYGYTF.

The V and J genes are TRBV6-1 and TRBJ2-5, with 13 positions matching TRBD2. From germline, CDR1 is MNHNS and CDR2 SASEGT. J lost 5 bases, V lost 4 bases, and 4 bases had no gene match. This CDR3 region has 15 residues. In nucleotides, the CDR3 is TGTGCCAGCAGTGGGACTAGCGGGAGATGGGAGACCCAGTACTTC. It specifies CASSGTSGRWETQYF.

In this sample, this clone turned up once. The chain combines TRBV6-1 with TRBJ2-1; 12 nucleotides align to TRBD2. J was trimmed by 4 bases and V by 2 bases; bases with no gene match: 0. Germline CDR1 MNHNS, CDR2 SASEGT. The CDR3 spans 15 residues. The CDR3: CASSELAGGYNEQFF. CDR3 DNA sequence: TGTGCCAGCAGTGAACTAGCGGGGGGGTACAATGAGCAGTTCTTC.

The rearrangement joins TRBV27 to TRBJ1-5; TRBD1 might be the D (6 bases). This CDR3 spans 15 amino acids. V lost 2 bases and J 2 bases, leaving 10 bases between the germline ends. Germline V lookup: CDR1 MNHEY, CDR2 SMNVEV (reference sequence). The CDR3 protein is CASSLAGAGNQPQHF. CDR3 nucleotide sequence: TGTGCCAGCAGTTTAGCAGGGGCAGGCAATCAGCCCCAGCATTTT.

The J gene is TRBJ2-2, the V gene TRBV5-1; D gene unclear. Germline CDR1 reads SGHRS; CDR2 reads YFSETQ. CDR3 length: 18 amino acids. V was trimmed by 2 bases and J by 5 bases, leaving 22 bases between them. DNA of the CDR3: TGCGCCAGCAGCTTTGATCCGACACGCCGATTGGGTACCGGGGAGCTGTTTTTT. Its translation: CASSFDPTRRLGTGELFF.

As to this clone: One junction end disagrees with the germline gene, perhaps due to a read error. The rearrangement joins TRBV5-4 to TRBJ2-1, with 7 nucleotides matching TRBD1. CDR3 length equals 15 residues. In germline, CDR1 is SGHNT, CDR2 YYREEE (reference sequence). The CDR3 sequence: CASSFGQASFNEQFF. The CDR3 nucleotides are TGTGCCAGCAGCTTTGGACAGGCGTCCTTCAATGAGCAGTTCTTC.

This chain joins TRBV2 and TRBJ1-5, with D tentatively TRBD1 (6 bases). Deletions cut 2 bases from V and 3 bases from J, with 14 bases between. The CDR3 runs to 16 residues. CDR1 and CDR2 from the germline V gene are SNHLY and FYNNEI. The CDR3 bases are TGTGCCAGCAGTGAAAACGGCAGGGGAGACAATCAGCCCCAGCATTTT. This gives the protein CASSENGRGDNQPQHF.

The chain employs TRBV28 and TRBJ1-2, with D maybe TRBD1 (6 bases). CDR1 and CDR2 (germline): MDHEN, SYDVKM. Trimming took off 2 bases at V and 9 bases at J, with 19 bases between the two ends. The CDR3 has 15 amino acids. CDR3 sequence (DNA): TGTGCCAGCAGTTTAAAGCGAGGGACATATAAGAGCTACACCTTC. It encodes CASSLKRGTYKSYTF.

This clone was observed a few times. The chain carries TRBV28 and TRBJ1-2; no clear D gene. V dropped 8 bases and J dropped 6 bases, with 10 bases sitting between them. This CDR3 is 11 amino acids long. CDR1 is MDHEN, CDR2 SYDVKM, per germline. The CDR3 nucleotides are TGTGCCAGCGGGAGGACGGATGGCTACACCTTC. This gives the protein CASGRTDGYTF.

There are a few counts of this clone. This sequence joins TRBV28 and TRBJ1-6; 7 nucleotides match TRBD1. Trimming took 4 bases from V and 9 from J; bases not matched to a gene: 9. The CDR3 consists of 15 residues. Germline CDR1 is MDHEN and CDR2 is SYDVKM. The CDR3 here is CASSSDREGGSPLHF. The CDR3 region has the DNA TGTGCCAGCAGTTCAGACAGGGAAGGGGGTTCACCCCTCCACTTT.

The chain carries TRBV5-4 and TRBJ2-3, with 8 bases lining up with TRBD2. V shed 5 bases, J shed 7 bases, and the junction held 12 bases outside the gene matches. This CDR3 is built from 15 residues. The V gene's germline CDR1 is SGHNT and CDR2 YYREEE (reference sequence). CDR3 nucleotides: TGTGCCAGCAGTCCTCCGAGCGGGAGTCTTTATACGCAGTATTTT. This gives the protein CASSPPSGSLYTQYF. The whole variable domain, filled in from reference TRBV5-4 and TRBJ2-3, reads ETGVTQSPTHLIKTRGQQVTLRCSSQSGHNTVSWYQQALGQGPQFIFQYYREEENGRGNFPPRFSGLQFPNYSSELNVNALELDDSALYLCASSPPSGSLYTQYFGPGTRLTVL.

This chain uses TRBV4-1 with TRBJ1-1; unclear D gene. The CDR3 is 14 amino acids. The V end was cut by 1 base, the J end by 1 base, with 7 bases between. Germline V gives CDR1 MGHRA, CDR2 YSYEKL. The CDR3 coding sequence is TGCGCCAGCAGCCAAGCATCCGGGAACACTGAAGCTTTCTTT. This codes for CASSQASGNTEAFF.

On this clone itself: Other DNA sequences of this sample code for an identical CDR3. The J gene is TRBJ1-1, the V gene TRBV29-1; TRBD1 is a possible D gene (5 bases). The CDR3 is made up of 12 amino acids. V was shortened by 6 bases and J by 0 bases, with 8 bases between the two germline ends. CDR1 SQVTM and CDR2 ANQGSEA come from the germline V gene. CDR3 loop: CSVGHMNTEAFF. CDR3 DNA: TGCAGCGTCGGACACATGAACACTGAAGCTTTCTTT.

The CDR3 spells CATSRGDRSQFF. The CDR3 DNA follows: TGTGCCACCAGCAGAGGCGACAGGTCGCAGTTCTTC. The V and J genes are TRBV15 and TRBJ2-1, with D tentatively TRBD1 (6 bases). This CDR3 has 12 amino acids. Trimming cost V 1 base and J 12 bases, with 10 bases left between them. CDR1 is LNHNV and CDR2 is YYDKDF in the germline V gene (reference sequence).

This chain joins TRBV12-2 and TRBJ1-4. TRBV12-2 corresponds to a pseudogene. The CDR3 spans 16 residues. Here the CDR3 reads CASRARRGGPYEKLFF. The CDR3 coding sequence is TGTGCAAGTCGTGCACGTCGGGGGGGGCCATATGAAAAACTGTTTTTT.

The rearrangement joins TRBV6-5 to TRBJ1-1, with D perhaps matching TRBD1 (6 bases). The V and J ends lost 2 bases and 4 bases respectively, with 11 bases between them. This CDR3 has 14 amino acids. Germline V gene data show CDR1 as MNHEY and CDR2 as SVGAGI. The CDR3 nucleotides are TGTGCCAGCAGTTACACCGAAGGGGGCACTGAAGCTTTCTTT. It encodes CASSYTEGGTEAFF.

The gene calls are TRBV2 and TRBJ2-1; 10 bases are a match to TRBD2. The junction had 12 bases not matched to a gene; V was cut back by 7 bases and J by 0 bases. The CDR3 sequence is 18 residues long. Per the germline V gene, CDR1 is SNHLY and CDR2 is FYNNEI. The CDR3 loop is CASTPNTGLAFSYNEQFF. The CDR3 DNA reads TGTGCCAGCACCCCGAACACGGGACTAGCGTTCTCCTACAATGAGCAGTTCTTC.

This chain joins TRBV5-1 and TRBJ2-5; D not certain. This CDR3 is 12 amino acids long. Looked up from germline, CDR1 is SGHRS and CDR2 is YFSETQ. V gave up 4 bases and J gave up 7 bases, with 11 bases separating them. CDR3: CASSEQSGTQYF. In DNA, the CDR3 is TGCGCCAGCAGCGAACAGTCCGGGACCCAGTACTTC.

This clone was detected only a few times. V usage is TRBV5-1 and J usage is TRBJ2-1; 7 bases are shared with TRBD1. There are 15 residues in the CDR3. V trimming: 4 bases; J trimming: 4 bases; junction bases outside the gene matches: 8. Germline CDR1 and CDR2: SGHRS and YFSETQ. CDR3 sequence: CASSMDGTEYNEQFF. Written as DNA, the CDR3 is TGCGCCAGCAGCATGGACGGGACAGAGTACAATGAGCAGTTCTTC.

A single count supports this clone. CDR3 in amino acids: CASTGEDTQYF. Here the CDR3 DNA reads TGTGCCAGCACCGGGGAGGATACGCAGTATTTT. The rearrangement uses TRBV2 and TRBJ2-3; D might be TRBD2 (5 bases). In germline, CDR1 is SNHLY, CDR2 FYNNEI. V was clipped by 7 bases and J by 6 bases, with 8 bases between them. The CDR3 has 11 residues.